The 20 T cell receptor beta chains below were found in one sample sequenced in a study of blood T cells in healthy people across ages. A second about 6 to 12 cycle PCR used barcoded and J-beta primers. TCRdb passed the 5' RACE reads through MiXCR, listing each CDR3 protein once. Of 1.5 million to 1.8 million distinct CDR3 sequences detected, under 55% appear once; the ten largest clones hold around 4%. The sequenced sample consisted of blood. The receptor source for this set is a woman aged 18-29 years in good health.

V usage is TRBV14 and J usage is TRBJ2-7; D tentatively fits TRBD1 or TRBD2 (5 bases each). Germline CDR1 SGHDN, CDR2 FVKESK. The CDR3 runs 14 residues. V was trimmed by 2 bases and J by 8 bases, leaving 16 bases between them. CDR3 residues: CASSQLGAALKQYF. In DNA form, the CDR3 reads TGTGCCAGCAGCCAACTCGGGGCCGCCCTAAAGCAGTACTTC.

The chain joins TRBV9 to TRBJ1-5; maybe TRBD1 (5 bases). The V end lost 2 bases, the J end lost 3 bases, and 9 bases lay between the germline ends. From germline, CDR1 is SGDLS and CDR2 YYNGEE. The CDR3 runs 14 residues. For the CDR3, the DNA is TGTGCCAGCAGCGTGGGGACCGACAATCAGCCCCAGCATTTT. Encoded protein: CASSVGTDNQPQHF.

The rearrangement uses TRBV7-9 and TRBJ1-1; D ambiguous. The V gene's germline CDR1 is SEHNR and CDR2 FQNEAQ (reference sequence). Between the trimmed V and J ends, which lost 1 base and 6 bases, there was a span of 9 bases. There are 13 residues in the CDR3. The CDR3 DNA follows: TGTGCCAGCAGCTTAGGGATTAACGCTGAAGCTTTCTTT. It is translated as CASSLGINAEAFF. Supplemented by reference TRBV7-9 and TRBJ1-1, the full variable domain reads DTGVSQNPRHKITKRGQNVTFRCDPISEHNRLYWYRQTLGQGPEFLTYFQNEAQLEKSRLLSDRFSAERPKGSFSTLEIQRTEQGDSAMYLCASSLGINAEAFFGQGTRLTVV.

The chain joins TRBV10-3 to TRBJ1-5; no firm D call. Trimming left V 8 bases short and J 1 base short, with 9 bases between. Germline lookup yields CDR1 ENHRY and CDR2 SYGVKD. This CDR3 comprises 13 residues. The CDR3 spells CAISPGSNQPQHF. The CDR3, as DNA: TGTGCCATCTCGCCCGGGAGCAATCAGCCCCAGCATTTT.

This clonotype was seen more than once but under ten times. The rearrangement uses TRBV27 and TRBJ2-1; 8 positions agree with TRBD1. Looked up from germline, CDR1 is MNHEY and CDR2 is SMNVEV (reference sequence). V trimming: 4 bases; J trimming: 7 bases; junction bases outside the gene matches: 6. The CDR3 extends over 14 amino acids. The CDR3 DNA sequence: TGTGCCAGCAGTTACGACAGGGGTCTTAATGAGCAGTTCTTC. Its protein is CASSYDRGLNEQFF.

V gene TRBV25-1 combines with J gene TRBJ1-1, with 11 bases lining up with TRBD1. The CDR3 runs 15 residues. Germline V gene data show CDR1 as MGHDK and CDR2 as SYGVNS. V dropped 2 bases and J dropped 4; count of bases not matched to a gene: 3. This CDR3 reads CASSEVDRGLTEAFF. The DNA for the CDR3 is TGTGCCAGCAGTGAAGTGGACAGGGGGCTCACTGAAGCTTTCTTT. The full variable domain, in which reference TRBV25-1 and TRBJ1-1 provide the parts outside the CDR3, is EADIYQTPRYLVIGTGKKITLECSQTMGHDKMYWYQQDPGMELHLIHYSYGVNSTEKGDLSSESTVSRIRTEHFPLTLESARPSHTSQYLCASSEVDRGLTEAFFGQGTRLTVV.

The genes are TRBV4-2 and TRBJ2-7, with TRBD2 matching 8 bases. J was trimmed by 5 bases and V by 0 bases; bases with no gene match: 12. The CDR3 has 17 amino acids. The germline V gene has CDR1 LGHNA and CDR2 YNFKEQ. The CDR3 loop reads CASSQELGTSGVNEQYF. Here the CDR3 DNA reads TGTGCCAGCAGCCAAGAGTTGGGGACTAGTGGGGTGAACGAGCAGTACTTC.

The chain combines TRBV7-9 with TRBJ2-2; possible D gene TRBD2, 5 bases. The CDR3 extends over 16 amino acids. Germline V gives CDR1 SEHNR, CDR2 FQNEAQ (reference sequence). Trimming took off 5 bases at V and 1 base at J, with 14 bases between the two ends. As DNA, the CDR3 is TGTGCCAGCAGCCGACTAAACTCCCAGAACACCGGGGAGCTGTTTTTT. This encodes CASSRLNSQNTGELFF.

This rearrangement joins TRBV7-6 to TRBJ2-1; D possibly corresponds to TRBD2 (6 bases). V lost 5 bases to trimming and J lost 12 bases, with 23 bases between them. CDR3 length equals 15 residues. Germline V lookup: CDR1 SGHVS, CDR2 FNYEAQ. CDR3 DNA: TGTGCCAGCAGCGGGACTCTCAAGGCGCTCGCTGGGCAGTTCTTC. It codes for CASSGTLKALAGQFF.

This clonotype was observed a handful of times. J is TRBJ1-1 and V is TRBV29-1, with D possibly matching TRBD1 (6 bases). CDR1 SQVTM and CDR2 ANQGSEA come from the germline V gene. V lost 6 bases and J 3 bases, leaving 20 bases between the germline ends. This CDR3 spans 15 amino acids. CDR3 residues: CSVLDRRRTYTEAFF. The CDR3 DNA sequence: TGCAGCGTATTAGACAGGCGCCGAACGTACACTGAAGCTTTCTTT.

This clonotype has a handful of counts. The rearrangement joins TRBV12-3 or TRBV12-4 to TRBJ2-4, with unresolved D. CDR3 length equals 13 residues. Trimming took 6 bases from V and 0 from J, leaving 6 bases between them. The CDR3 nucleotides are TGTGCCAGCAGGGATCTAGCCAAAAACATTCAGTACTTC. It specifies CASRDLAKNIQYF.

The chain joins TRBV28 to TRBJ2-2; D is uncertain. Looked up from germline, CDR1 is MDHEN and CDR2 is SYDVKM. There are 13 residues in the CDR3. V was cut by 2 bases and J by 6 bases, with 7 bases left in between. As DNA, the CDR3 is TGTGCCAGCAGTTTAGATTGGGCCGGGGAGCTGTTTTTT. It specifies CASSLDWAGELFF.

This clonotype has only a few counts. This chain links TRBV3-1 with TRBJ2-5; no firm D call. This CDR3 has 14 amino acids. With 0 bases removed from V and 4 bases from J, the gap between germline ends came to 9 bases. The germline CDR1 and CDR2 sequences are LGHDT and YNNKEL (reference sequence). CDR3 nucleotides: TGTGCCAGCAGCCAAGATGGGTTGCGAGAGACCCAGTACTTC. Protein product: CASSQDGLRETQYF.

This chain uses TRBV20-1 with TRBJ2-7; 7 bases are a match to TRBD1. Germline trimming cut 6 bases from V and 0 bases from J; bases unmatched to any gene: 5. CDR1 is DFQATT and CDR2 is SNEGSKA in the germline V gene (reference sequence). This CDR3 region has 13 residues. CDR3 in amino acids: CSANRGDSYEQYF. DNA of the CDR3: TGCAGTGCAAACAGGGGCGACTCCTACGAGCAGTACTTC.

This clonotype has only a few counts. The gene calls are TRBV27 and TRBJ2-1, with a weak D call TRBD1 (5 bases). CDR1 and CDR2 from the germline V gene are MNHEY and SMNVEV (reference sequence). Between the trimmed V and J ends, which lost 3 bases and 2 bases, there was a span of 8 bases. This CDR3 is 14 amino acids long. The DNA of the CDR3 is TGTGCCAGCAGTTTCCAGGGAACCTACAATGAGCAGTTCTTC. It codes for CASSFQGTYNEQFF.

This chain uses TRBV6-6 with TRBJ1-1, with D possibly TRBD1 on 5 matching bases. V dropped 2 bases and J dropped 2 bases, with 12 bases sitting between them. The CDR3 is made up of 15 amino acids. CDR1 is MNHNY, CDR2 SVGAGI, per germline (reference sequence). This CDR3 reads CASSYGSGKNTEAFF. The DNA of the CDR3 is TGTGCCAGCAGTTACGGCTCAGGGAAAAACACTGAAGCTTTCTTT.

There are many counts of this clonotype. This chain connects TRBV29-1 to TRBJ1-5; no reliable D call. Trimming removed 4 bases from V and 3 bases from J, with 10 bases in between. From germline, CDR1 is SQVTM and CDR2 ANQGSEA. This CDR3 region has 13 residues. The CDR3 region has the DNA TGCAGCGTTGTTCCCGGGAACAATCAGCCCCAGCATTTT. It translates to CSVVPGNNQPQHF.

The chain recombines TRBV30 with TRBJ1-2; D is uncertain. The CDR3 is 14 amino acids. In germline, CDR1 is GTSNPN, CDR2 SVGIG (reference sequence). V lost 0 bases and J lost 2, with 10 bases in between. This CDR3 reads CAWSVALANYGYTF. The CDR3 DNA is TGTGCCTGGAGTGTAGCCCTCGCCAACTATGGCTACACCTTC.

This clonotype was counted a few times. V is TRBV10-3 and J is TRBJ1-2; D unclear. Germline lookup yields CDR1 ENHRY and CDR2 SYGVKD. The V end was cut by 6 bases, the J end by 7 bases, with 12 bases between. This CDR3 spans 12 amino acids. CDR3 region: CAIRVVGIGYTF. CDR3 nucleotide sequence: TGTGCCATCAGAGTTGTTGGAATTGGCTACACCTTC.

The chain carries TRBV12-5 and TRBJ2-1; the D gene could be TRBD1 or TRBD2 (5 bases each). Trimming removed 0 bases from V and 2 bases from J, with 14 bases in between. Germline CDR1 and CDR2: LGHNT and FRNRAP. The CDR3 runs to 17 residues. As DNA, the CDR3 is TGTGCTAGTGGTTTGGTACTGGGGCGGGTACCCTACAATGAGCAGTTCTTC. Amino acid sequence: CASGLVLGRVPYNEQFF.